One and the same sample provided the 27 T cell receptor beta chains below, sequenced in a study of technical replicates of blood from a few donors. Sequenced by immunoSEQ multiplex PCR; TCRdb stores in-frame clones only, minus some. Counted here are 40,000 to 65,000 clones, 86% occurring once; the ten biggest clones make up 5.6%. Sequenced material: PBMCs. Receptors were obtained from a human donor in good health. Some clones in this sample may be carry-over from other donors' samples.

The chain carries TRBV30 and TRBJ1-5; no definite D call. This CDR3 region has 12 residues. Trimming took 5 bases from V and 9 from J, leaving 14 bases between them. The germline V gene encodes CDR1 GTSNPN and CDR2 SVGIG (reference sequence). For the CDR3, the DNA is TGTGCCTGGCAGCGAAGCTCGGGGCCCCAGCATTTT. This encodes CAWQRSSGPQHF.

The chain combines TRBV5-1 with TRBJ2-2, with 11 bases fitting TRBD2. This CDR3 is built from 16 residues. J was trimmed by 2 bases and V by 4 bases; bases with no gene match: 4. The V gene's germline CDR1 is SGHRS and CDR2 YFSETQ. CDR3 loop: CASSAGLAVNTGELFF. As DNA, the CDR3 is TGCGCCAGCAGCGCGGGACTAGCGGTAAACACCGGGGAGCTGTTTTTT.

CDR3 in amino acids: CASSLFFSTDTQYF. In DNA, the CDR3 is TGCGCCAGCAGTCTCTTCTTTAGCACAGATACGCAGTATTTT. V and J are TRBV5-1 and TRBJ2-3; D is undetermined. Between the trimmed V and J ends, which lost 5 bases and 0 bases, there was a span of 10 bases. CDR3 size: 14 residues. CDR1 SGHRS and CDR2 YFSETQ come from the germline V gene.

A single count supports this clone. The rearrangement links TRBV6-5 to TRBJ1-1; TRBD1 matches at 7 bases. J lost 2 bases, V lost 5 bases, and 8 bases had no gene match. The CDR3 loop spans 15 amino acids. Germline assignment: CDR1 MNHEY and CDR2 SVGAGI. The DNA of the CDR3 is TGTGCCAGCAGTACCGGAGGGACAGCAAACACTGAAGCTTTCTTT. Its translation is CASSTGGTANTEAFF.

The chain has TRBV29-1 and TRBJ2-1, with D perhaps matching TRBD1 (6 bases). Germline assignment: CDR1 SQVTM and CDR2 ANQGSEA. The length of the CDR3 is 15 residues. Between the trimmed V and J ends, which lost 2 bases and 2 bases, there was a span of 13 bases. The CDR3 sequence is CSVELRDTTYNEQFF. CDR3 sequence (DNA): TGCAGCGTTGAACTTAGGGACACGACCTACAATGAGCAGTTCTTC.

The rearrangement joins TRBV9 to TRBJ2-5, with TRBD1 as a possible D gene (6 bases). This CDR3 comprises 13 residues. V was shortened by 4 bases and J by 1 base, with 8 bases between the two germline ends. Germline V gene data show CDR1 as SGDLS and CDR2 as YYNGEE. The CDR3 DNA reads TGTGCCAGCAGCCTCAGGGGCCAAGAGACCCAGTACTTC. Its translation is CASSLRGQETQYF. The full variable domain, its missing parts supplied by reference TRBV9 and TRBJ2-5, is DSGVTQTPKHLITATGQRVTLRCSPRSGDLSVYWYQQSLDQGLQFLIQYYNGEERAKGNILERFSAQQFPDLHSELNLSSLELGDSALYFCASSLRGQETQYFGPGTRLLVL.

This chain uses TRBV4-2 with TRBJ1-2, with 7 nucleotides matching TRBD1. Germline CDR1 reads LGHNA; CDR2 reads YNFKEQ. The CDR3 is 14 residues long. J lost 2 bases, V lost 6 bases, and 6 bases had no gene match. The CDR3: CASSPDRANYGYTF. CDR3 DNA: TGTGCCAGCAGTCCCGACAGGGCAAACTATGGCTACACCTTC.

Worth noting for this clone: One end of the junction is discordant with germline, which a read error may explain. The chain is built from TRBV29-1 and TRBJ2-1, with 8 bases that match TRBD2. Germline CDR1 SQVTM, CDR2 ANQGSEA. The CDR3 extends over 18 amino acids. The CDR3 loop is CSVDGGGRGGQIENEQFF. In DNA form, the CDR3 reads TGCAGCGTTGACGGAGGAGGTCGGGGGGGGCAGATCGAAAATGAGCAATTCTTC.

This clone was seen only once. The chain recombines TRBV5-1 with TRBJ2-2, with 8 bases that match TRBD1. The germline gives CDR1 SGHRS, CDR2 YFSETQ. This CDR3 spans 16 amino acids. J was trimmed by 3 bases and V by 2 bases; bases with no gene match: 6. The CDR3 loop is CASSLSGTGHTGELFF. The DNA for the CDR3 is TGCGCCAGCAGCTTAAGTGGGACAGGTCACACCGGGGAGCTGTTTTTT.

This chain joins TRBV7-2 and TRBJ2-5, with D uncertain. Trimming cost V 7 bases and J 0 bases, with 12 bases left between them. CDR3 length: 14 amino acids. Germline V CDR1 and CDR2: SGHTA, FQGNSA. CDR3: CASTPRLYQETQYF. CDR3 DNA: TGTGCCAGCACTCCTCGGTTGTACCAAGAGACCCAGTACTTC.

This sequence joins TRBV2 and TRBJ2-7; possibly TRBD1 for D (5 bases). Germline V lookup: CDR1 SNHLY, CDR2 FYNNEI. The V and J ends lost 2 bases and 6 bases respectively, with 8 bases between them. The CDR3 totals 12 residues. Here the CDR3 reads CASSEKGFEQYF. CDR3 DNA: TGTGCCAGCAGTGAAAAGGGGTTCGAGCAGTACTTC.

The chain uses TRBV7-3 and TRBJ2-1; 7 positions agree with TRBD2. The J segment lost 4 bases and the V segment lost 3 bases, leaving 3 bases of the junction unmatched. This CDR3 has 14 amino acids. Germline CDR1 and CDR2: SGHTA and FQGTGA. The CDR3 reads CASSLSGGYNEQFF. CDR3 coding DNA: TGTGCCAGCAGCTTGTCGGGAGGATACAATGAGCAGTTCTTC.

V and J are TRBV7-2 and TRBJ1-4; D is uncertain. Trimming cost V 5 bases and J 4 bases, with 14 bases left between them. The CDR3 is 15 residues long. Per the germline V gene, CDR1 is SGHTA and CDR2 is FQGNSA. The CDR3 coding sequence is TGTGCCAGCAGCATCGGTCCCAACCTTAATGAAAAACTGTTTTTT. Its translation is CASSIGPNLNEKLFF.

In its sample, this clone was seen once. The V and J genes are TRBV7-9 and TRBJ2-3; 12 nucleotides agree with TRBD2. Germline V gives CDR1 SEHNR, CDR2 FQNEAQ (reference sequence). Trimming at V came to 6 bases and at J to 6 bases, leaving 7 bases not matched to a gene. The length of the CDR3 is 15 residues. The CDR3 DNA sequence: TGTGCCAGCAGTCCGACTAGCGGGAGACTGGATACGCAGTATTTT. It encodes CASSPTSGRLDTQYF.

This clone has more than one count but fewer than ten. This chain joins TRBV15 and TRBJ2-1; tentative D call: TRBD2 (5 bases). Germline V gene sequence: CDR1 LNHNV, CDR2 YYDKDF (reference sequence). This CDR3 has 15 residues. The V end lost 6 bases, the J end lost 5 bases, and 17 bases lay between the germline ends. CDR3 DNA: TGTGCCACCAGGCCGGCTGAGGGTTTCGACAATGAGCAGTTCTTC. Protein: CATRPAEGFDNEQFF.

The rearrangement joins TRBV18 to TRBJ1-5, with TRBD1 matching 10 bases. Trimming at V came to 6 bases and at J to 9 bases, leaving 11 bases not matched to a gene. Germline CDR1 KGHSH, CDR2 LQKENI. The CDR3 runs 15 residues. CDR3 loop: CASSEGQGPGWPQHF. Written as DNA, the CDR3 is TGTGCCAGCTCGGAGGGACAGGGGCCAGGGTGGCCCCAGCATTTT.

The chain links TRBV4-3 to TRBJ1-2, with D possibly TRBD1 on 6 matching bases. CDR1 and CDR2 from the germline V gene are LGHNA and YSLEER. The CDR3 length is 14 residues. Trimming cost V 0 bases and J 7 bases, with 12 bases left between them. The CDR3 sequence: CASSQDSGDTGYTF. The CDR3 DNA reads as TGCGCCAGCAGCCAAGATTCAGGGGATACTGGCTACACCTTC.

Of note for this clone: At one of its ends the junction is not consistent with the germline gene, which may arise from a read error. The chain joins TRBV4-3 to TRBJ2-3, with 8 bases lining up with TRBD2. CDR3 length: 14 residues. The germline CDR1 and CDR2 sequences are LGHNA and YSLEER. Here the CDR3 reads CASSPRGGRDTQCF. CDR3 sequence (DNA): TGCGCCAGCAGCCCCCGGGGGGGGCGCGATACGCAGTGTTTT.

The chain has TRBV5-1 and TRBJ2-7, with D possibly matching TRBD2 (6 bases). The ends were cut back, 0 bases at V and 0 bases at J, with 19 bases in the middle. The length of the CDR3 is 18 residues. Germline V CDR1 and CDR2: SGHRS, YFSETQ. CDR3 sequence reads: CASSLGLHRGASSYEQYF. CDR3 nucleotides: TGCGCCAGCAGCTTGGGCCTTCATCGCGGGGCAAGCTCCTACGAGCAGTACTTC.

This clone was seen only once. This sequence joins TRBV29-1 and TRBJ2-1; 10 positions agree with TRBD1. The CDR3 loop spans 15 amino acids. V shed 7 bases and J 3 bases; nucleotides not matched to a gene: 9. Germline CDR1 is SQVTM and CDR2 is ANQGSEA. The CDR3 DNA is TGCAGCGCCTTTACCCGGGACAGGGGCTACAATGAGCAGTTCTTC. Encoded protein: CSAFTRDRGYNEQFF.

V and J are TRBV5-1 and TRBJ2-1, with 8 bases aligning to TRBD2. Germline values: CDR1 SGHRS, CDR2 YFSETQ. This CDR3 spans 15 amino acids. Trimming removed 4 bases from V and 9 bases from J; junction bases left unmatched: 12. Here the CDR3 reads CASSGTTSAAGEQFF. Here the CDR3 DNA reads TGCGCCAGCAGCGGGACGACTAGCGCGGCGGGTGAGCAGTTCTTC.

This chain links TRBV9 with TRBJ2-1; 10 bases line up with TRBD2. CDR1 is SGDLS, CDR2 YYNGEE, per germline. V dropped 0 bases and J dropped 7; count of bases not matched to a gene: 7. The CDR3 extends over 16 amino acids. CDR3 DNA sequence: TGTGCCAGCAGCGTAGGGGGGACTAGCGCTAAAAATGAGCAGTTCTTC. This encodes CASSVGGTSAKNEQFF.

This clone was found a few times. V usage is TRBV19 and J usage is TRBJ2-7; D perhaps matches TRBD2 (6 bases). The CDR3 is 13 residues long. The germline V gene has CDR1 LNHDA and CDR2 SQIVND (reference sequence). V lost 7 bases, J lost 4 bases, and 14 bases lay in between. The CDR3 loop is CASTPRGRYEQYF. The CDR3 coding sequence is TGTGCCAGTACCCCCCGGGGGAGGTACGAGCAGTACTTC.

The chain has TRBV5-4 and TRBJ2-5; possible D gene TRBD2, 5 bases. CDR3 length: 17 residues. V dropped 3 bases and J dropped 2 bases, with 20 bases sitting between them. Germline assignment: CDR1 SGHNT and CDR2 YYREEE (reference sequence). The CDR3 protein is CASSSGGWNRLQETQYF. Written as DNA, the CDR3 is TGTGCCAGCAGCTCAGGAGGTTGGAATAGATTGCAAGAGACCCAGTACTTC.

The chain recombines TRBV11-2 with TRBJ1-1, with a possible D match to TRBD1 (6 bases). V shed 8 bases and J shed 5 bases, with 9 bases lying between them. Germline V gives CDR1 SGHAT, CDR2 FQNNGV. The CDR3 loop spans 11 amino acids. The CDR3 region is CASWGLTEAFF. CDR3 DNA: TGTGCCAGCTGGGGGCTGACTGAAGCTTTCTTT.

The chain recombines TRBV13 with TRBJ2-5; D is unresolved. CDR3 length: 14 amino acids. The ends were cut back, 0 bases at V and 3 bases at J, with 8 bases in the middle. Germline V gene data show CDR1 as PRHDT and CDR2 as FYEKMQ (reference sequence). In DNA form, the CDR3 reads TGTGCCAGCAGCTTAGGGGCTACAGAAGAGACCCAGTACTTC. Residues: CASSLGATEETQYF.

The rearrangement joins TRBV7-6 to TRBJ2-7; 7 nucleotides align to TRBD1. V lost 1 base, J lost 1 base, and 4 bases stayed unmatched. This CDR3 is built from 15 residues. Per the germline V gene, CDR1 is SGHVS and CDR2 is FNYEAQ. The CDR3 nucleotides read TGTGCCAGCAGCTTAGTAGCACAGGGGTCCTACGAGCAGTACTTC. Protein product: CASSLVAQGSYEQYF.